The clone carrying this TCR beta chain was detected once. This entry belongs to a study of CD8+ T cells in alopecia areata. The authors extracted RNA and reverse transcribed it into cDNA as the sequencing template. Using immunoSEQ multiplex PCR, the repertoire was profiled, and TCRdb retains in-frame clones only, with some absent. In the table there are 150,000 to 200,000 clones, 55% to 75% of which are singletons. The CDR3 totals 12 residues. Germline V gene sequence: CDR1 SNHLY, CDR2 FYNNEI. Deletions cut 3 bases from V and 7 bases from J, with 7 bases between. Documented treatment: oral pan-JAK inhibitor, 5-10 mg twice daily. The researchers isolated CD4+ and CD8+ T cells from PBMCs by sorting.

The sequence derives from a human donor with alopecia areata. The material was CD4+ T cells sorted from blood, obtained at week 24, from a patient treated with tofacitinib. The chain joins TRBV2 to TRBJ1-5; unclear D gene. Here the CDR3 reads CASSDAGQPQHF. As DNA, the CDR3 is TGTGCCAGCAGTGACGCGGGGCAGCCCCAGCATTTT. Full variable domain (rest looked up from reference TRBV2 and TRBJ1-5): EPEVTQTPSHQVTQMGQEVILRCVPISNHLYFYWYRQILGQKVEFLVSFYNNEISEKSEIFDDQFSVERPDGSNFTLKIRSTKLEDSAMYFCASSDAGQPQHFGDGTRLSIL.